The 20 T cell receptor beta chains below come from one sample, sequenced in a study of shared clonotypes between healthy human individuals. Terminally differentiated effector memory CD45RA+ cells were excluded by CCR7 positive selection of CD45RO-negative cells. Generated by immunoSEQ multiplex PCR, the TCRdb table keeps only in-frame clones and is missing some. The data show hundreds of thousands of clones, around 95% seen once. The sequenced sample consisted of naive CD8+ T cells sorted from blood. Receptor source: a woman aged 25-40 years in good health.

The J gene is TRBJ1-5, the V gene TRBV6-5; a weak D match, TRBD1 (5 bases). V lost 2 bases, J lost 7 bases, and 9 bases lay in between. CDR3 length equals 13 residues. CDR1 is MNHEY and CDR2 is SVGAGI in the germline V gene. The CDR3 loop reads CASSYGWGQPQHF. The DNA for the CDR3 is TGTGCCAGCAGTTACGGCTGGGGGCAGCCCCAGCATTTT.

The V gene is TRBV19, the J gene TRBJ2-1, with 8 bases lining up with TRBD2. CDR1 is LNHDA and CDR2 is SQIVND in the germline V gene (reference sequence). The V and J ends lost 5 bases and 4 bases, in that order; junction bases with no gene match: 10. The CDR3 runs to 16 residues. The CDR3 nucleotides are TGTGCCAGTAGTCCAACTAGCGGAGCGGTGTACAATGAGCAGTTCTTC. Translating gives CASSPTSGAVYNEQFF.

The V call is TRBV9, the J call TRBJ2-1; D is unclear. The CDR3 has 12 residues. Germline V gene sequence: CDR1 SGDLS, CDR2 YYNGEE. Trimming stripped 4 bases from V and 7 bases from J, with 9 bases between. This CDR3 reads CASSQTQNEQFF. Here the CDR3 DNA reads TGTGCCAGCAGCCAGACCCAAAATGAGCAGTTCTTC.

The rearrangement joins TRBV6-5 to TRBJ1-6, with D uncertain. Germline V gene data show CDR1 as MNHEY and CDR2 as SVGAGI. Trimming removed 9 bases from V and 7 bases from J, with 4 bases in between. The CDR3 totals 10 residues. For the CDR3, the DNA is TGTGCCAGAAAAAATTCACCCCTCCACTTT. This encodes CARKNSPLHF.

Only a few counts were recorded for this clone. This chain connects TRBV10-1 to TRBJ1-1; no firm D call. Germline V gives CDR1 WNHNN, CDR2 SYGVQD (reference sequence). The CDR3 has 14 residues. The V gene lost 0 bases and the J gene lost 6 bases, with 11 bases spanning the gap. The CDR3 loop is CASSESPRAAEAFF. The CDR3, as DNA: TGCGCCAGCAGTGAGTCCCCCCGTGCCGCTGAAGCTTTCTTT.

The chain is built from TRBV11-3 and TRBJ2-5; maybe TRBD1 (6 bases). Germline assignment: CDR1 SGHNT and CDR2 YENEEA. V lost 8 bases and J lost 3, with 19 bases in between. This CDR3 is 15 amino acids long. CDR3 region: CASSLGTGQEETQYF. CDR3 sequence (DNA): TGTGCCAGCTCCCTGGGCACGGGACAAGAAGAGACCCAGTACTTC.

This chain connects TRBV7-9 to TRBJ2-7; unclear D gene. Looked up from germline, CDR1 is SEHNR and CDR2 is FQNEAQ (reference sequence). V was trimmed by 4 bases and J by 2 bases, leaving 18 bases between them. This CDR3 contains 16 residues. The CDR3 coding sequence is TGTGCCAGCAGCTCATCCGCTGGCCAGACTCCCTACGAGCAGTACTTC. This translates into CASSSSAGQTPYEQYF. Complete variable domain (other parts from reference TRBV7-9 and TRBJ2-7): DTGVSQNPRHKITKRGQNVTFRCDPISEHNRLYWYRQTLGQGPEFLTYFQNEAQLEKSRLLSDRFSAERPKGSFSTLEIQRTEQGDSAMYLCASSSSAGQTPYEQYFGPGTRLTVT.

The chain has TRBV13 and TRBJ2-7; no clear D gene. The CDR3 covers 13 residues. From germline, CDR1 is PRHDT and CDR2 FYEKMQ (reference sequence). V shed 5 bases and J shed 2 bases, with 10 bases lying between them. For the CDR3, the DNA is TGTGCCAGCAGCCCAGACCGAGCCTACGAGCAGTACTTC. Protein product: CASSPDRAYEQYF. The full variable domain, rest sourced from reference TRBV13 and TRBJ2-7, is AAGVIQSPRHLIKEKRETATLKCYPIPRHDTVYWYQQGPGQDPQFLISFYEKMQSDKGSIPDRFSAQQFSDYHSELNMSSLELGDSALYFCASSPDRAYEQYFGPGTRLTVT.

The chain has TRBV13 and TRBJ2-7; 10 bases map to TRBD2. Germline CDR1 PRHDT, CDR2 FYEKMQ (reference sequence). After removal of 10 bases from V and 3 bases from J, the junction contained 15 bases not matched to a gene. The CDR3 is 16 residues long. CDR3 sequence: CATQALAGDDNYEQYF. The CDR3 coding sequence is TGTGCCACCCAGGCCCTAGCGGGAGACGACAACTACGAGCAGTACTTC.

The rearrangement joins TRBV19 to TRBJ1-2; the D gene is possibly TRBD1 (6 bases). Germline assignment: CDR1 LNHDA and CDR2 SQIVND (reference sequence). V was clipped by 8 bases and J by 5 bases, with 15 bases between them. This CDR3 is built from 13 residues. The CDR3 protein is CASSRQERYGYTF. In DNA, the CDR3 is TGTGCCAGTTCCCGACAGGAGCGGTATGGCTACACCTTC.

The rearrangement links TRBV19 to TRBJ2-7, with D hard to call. Trimming stripped 10 bases from V and 4 bases from J, with 14 bases between. The CDR3 is 12 residues long. Germline V lookup: CDR1 LNHDA, CDR2 SQIVND (reference sequence). The CDR3 sequence: CATSLWGYEQYF. DNA for the CDR3: TGTGCCACCTCGTTGTGGGGTTACGAGCAGTACTTC.

The chain employs TRBV9 and TRBJ2-7; 8 nucleotides line up with TRBD2. The CDR3 is made up of 16 amino acids. V lost 0 bases, J lost 2 bases, and 7 bases stayed unmatched. The germline gives CDR1 SGDLS, CDR2 YYNGEE. This CDR3 reads CASSVGTSGSTYEQYF. CDR3 DNA sequence: TGTGCCAGCAGCGTAGGAACTAGCGGATCTACCTACGAGCAGTACTTC.

CDR3 sequence (DNA): TGCAGCGTTGATGTGCCGGGGCAGCCCCAGCATTTT. Encoded protein: CSVDVPGQPQHF. V is TRBV29-1 and J is TRBJ1-5; D remains unclear. V was shortened by 3 bases and J by 7 bases, with 10 bases between the two germline ends. Germline lookup yields CDR1 SQVTM and CDR2 ANQGSEA. The CDR3 totals 12 residues.

The gene calls are TRBV5-8 and TRBJ1-5; 7 bases agree with TRBD1. V was clipped by 4 bases and J by 7 bases; unmatched bases: 8. The CDR3 loop spans 14 amino acids. CDR1 and CDR2 (germline): SGHTS, YDEGEE. The CDR3 region is CASSPTGFYQPQHF. The CDR3 DNA reads as TGTGCCAGCAGCCCGACAGGGTTTTACCAGCCCCAGCATTTT.

The rearrangement joins TRBV11-2 to TRBJ2-1; tentatively, D is TRBD1 (5 bases). V was shortened by 6 bases and J by 5 bases, with 11 bases between the two germline ends. Germline V lookup: CDR1 SGHAT, CDR2 FQNNGV. This CDR3 comprises 13 residues. CDR3 amino acids: CASSSGPHNEQFF. DNA of the CDR3: TGTGCCAGCAGTTCAGGGCCCCACAATGAGCAGTTCTTC.

V gene TRBV28 combines with J gene TRBJ2-7; D gene unclear. The CDR3 runs to 11 residues. Germline V gene lookup returns CDR1 MDHEN and CDR2 SYDVKM. V was shortened by 4 bases and J by 6 bases, with 7 bases between the two germline ends. CDR3 amino acids: CASSSPIEQYF. The CDR3 nucleotides read TGTGCCAGCAGTTCTCCCATCGAGCAGTACTTC.

The chain is built from TRBV6-5 and TRBJ2-4; no clear D. Germline values: CDR1 MNHEY, CDR2 SVGAGI. V lost 5 bases, J lost 0 bases, and 8 bases lay in between. The CDR3 contains 14 residues. CDR3 DNA sequence: TGTGCCAGCAGTCCACCCTTAGCCAAAAACATTCAGTACTTC. Its protein is CASSPPLAKNIQYF.

This rearrangement joins TRBV4-1 to TRBJ2-7; 7 bases are shared with TRBD2. V gave up 0 bases and J gave up 12 bases; unmatched junction bases: 8. CDR3 length: 13 amino acids. The germline V gene encodes CDR1 MGHRA and CDR2 YSYEKL. The CDR3, as DNA: TGCGCCAGCAGCCAAGATACGGAGACTAGCCTGTACTTC. Translation gives CASSQDTETSLYF.

This chain connects TRBV4-1 to TRBJ1-2; possible D gene TRBD1, 5 bases. In germline, CDR1 is MGHRA, CDR2 YSYEKL. V gave up 8 bases and J gave up 8 bases, with 18 bases separating them. The CDR3 spans 13 residues. CDR3 loop: CASSRQGTRGYTF. The DNA for the CDR3 is TGCGCCAGCTCCAGGCAGGGAACCCGCGGCTACACCTTC.

The gene calls are TRBV7-6 and TRBJ2-7, with D possibly being TRBD1 (5 bases). CDR3 size: 14 residues. Per germline, CDR1 SGHVS and CDR2 FNYEAQ. V dropped 1 base and J dropped 5 bases, with 12 bases sitting between them. The CDR3 sequence: CASSLGRWGHEQYF. CDR3 nucleotide sequence: TGTGCCAGCAGCTTAGGCAGGTGGGGCCACGAGCAGTACTTC.